These T cell receptor beta chains were read from a single sample in a study of T cells in Graves' hyperthyroidism and ophthalmopathy. In TCRdb, the multiplex PCR reads were re-called with MiXCR into one record per CDR3 protein. The table lists 450,000 to 700,000 distinct CDR3 sequences, around 45% of them singletons. Sequencing used peripheral blood or thyroid tissue (not recorded which). The receptor source for this set is an adult woman with Graves' disease, either hyperthyroidism or ophthalmopathy (not recorded which). Both conserved end residues are part of each CDR3. D genes are given only for firm matches. Rows give clone size only sometimes, using once, few, many, or a class for an expanded clone.

size,J,V,D,CDR3,DNA
-,TRBJ1-4,TRBV10-3,-,CAISEEGATNEKLFF,TGTGCCATCAGTGAGGAGGGGGCAACTAATGAAAAACTGTTTTTT
many,TRBJ2-5,TRBV10-3,-,CAISDGSNVPMETQYF,TGTGCCATCAGTGACGGGTCGAACGTGCCGATGGAGACCCAGTACTTC
few,TRBJ2-2,TRBV18,-,CASSPLDGELFF,TGTGCCAGCTCACCATTGGACGGGGAGCTGTTTTTT
-,TRBJ1-2,TRBV9,-,CASSVEYRPANYGYTF,TGTGCCAGCAGCGTAGAGTACAGGCCAGCTAACTATGGCTACACCTTC
many,TRBJ1-3,TRBV3-1,-,CASSQTTGNTIYF,TGTGCCAGCAGCCAAACGACAGGAAACACCATATATTTT
-,TRBJ2-6,TRBV5-5,-,CASSPDGGTYVLTF,TGCGCCAGCAGCCCGGACGGCGGTACCTACGTCCTGACTTTC
-,TRBJ2-5,TRBV6-9,-,CAIRGWQGMMETQYF,TGTGCCATCAGAGGCTGGCAGGGGATGATGGAGACCCAGTACTTC
few,TRBJ2-5,TRBV7-9,-,CASSFGGQPQYF,TGTGCCAGCAGCTTCGGGGGTCAGCCCCAGTACTTC
many,TRBJ1-6,TRBV12-3/TRBV12-4,-,CASRTGRYNSPLHF,TGTGCCAGTAGAACGGGAAGATACAATTCACCCCTCCACTTT
-,TRBJ2-2,TRBV28,-,CASSLGEFDTGELFF,TGTGCCAGCAGTTTAGGGGAATTCGACACCGGGGAGCTGTTTTTT
-,TRBJ1-2,TRBV20-1,TRBD1,CSARSQGDGYTF,TGCAGTGCTAGGTCACAGGGGGATGGCTACACCTTC
-,TRBJ2-5,TRBV10-3,-,CAISEGGGQETQYF,TGTGCCATCAGTGAGGGTGGGGGGCAAGAGACCCAGTACTTC
many,TRBJ2-7,TRBV27,-,CASRDGLTYEQYF,TGTGCCAGCAGGGACGGACTAACCTACGAGCAGTACTTC
-,TRBJ2-6,TRBV5-5,-,CASSRTPSSGANVLTF,TGTGCCAGCAGCAGGACACCGAGCTCTGGGGCCAACGTCCTGACTTTC
-,TRBJ2-2,TRBV29-1,TRBD1,CSAELRDSITGELFF,TGCAGCGCCGAGCTCCGGGACAGTATCACCGGGGAGCTGTTTTTT
many,TRBJ2-7,TRBV20-1,TRBD2,CSARTGGPHEQYF,TGCAGTGCTAGAACGGGAGGGCCTCACGAGCAGTACTTC
once,TRBJ2-5,TRBV7-2,-,CASSVGGAAFQETQYF,TGTGCCAGCAGCGTGGGTGGGGCGGCTTTCCAAGAGACCCAGTACTTC
many,TRBJ2-5,TRBV20-1,-,CSARDSLQETQYF,TGCAGTGCTAGGGACTCCTTACAAGAGACCCAGTACTTC
many,TRBJ1-5,TRBV27,TRBD1,CASSPRAAGGGNQPQHF,TGTGCCAGCAGCCCACGAGCCGCAGGGGGCGGCAATCAGCCCCAGCATTTT
many,TRBJ1-2,TRBV20-1,TRBD1,CSAAPAQGASGYTF,TGCAGTGCCGCCCCCGCACAGGGGGCTAGTGGCTACACCTTC
few,TRBJ1-1,TRBV15,-,CATSRALQGHTEAFF,TGTGCCACCAGCAGAGCCCTCCAGGGCCACACTGAAGCTTTCTTT
-,TRBJ1-1,TRBV20-1,-,CSANRVTNEAFF,TGCAGTGCTAACAGGGTTACTAATGAAGCTTTCTTT
-,TRBJ2-2,TRBV20-1,-,CSALTGNTGELFF,TGCAGTGCTTTGACAGGGAACACCGGGGAGCTGTTTTTT
many,TRBJ2-7,TRBV7-6,-,CASSWGTTYEQYF,TGTGCCAGCAGCTGGGGGACGACCTACGAGCAGTACTTC
-,TRBJ2-7,TRBV11-1,-,CASRPEGVYEQYF,TGTGCCAGCAGACCGGAAGGGGTCTACGAGCAGTACTTC
many,TRBJ2-1,TRBV20-1,-,CSAIQIRTNEQFF,TGCAGTGCTATCCAAATCCGGACCAATGAGCAGTTCTTC
-,TRBJ1-5,TRBV20-1,-,CSAWDSNQPQHF,TGCAGTGCTTGGGATAGCAATCAGCCCCAGCATTTT
many,TRBJ2-5,TRBV20-1,TRBD2,CSATVAGAVGETQYF,TGCAGTGCAACCGTAGCGGGAGCGGTTGGAGAGACCCAGTACTTC
many,TRBJ2-7,TRBV10-3,-,CAIGENGPYEQYF,TGTGCCATCGGAGAAAACGGACCCTACGAGCAGTACTTC
-,TRBJ1-2,TRBV10-3,TRBD1,CASSEQGTQTVNGYTF,TGTGCCAGCAGTGAACAGGGGACACAGACTGTAAATGGCTACACCTTC
many,TRBJ2-2,TRBV6-5,-,CASSYPGSGELFF,TGTGCCAGCAGTTACCCGGGGAGCGGGGAGCTGTTTTTT
few,TRBJ1-5,TRBV20-1,-,CSARDAQRVAQPQHF,TGCAGTGCTAGAGACGCCCAGAGGGTGGCTCAGCCCCAGCATTTT
-,TRBJ2-5,TRBV10-2,TRBD1,CASRLTGERTQYF,TGCGCCAGCAGATTAACAGGGGAGAGGACCCAGTACTTC
many,TRBJ2-2,TRBV5-8,-,CASSLAGGPGELFF,TGTGCCAGCAGCTTGGCCGGAGGGCCCGGGGAGCTGTTTTTT
once,TRBJ1-4,TRBV11-2,-,CASSLRGYEKLFF,TGTGCCAGCAGCTTAAGGGGCTACGAAAAACTGTTTTTT
few,TRBJ2-7,TRBV19,-,CASRVTGSSYEQYF,TGTGCCAGTAGGGTAACAGGGAGTTCTTACGAGCAGTACTTC
-,TRBJ2-7,TRBV12-3/TRBV12-4,-,CASSLLYYEQYF,TGTGCCAGCAGTTTGCTATACTACGAGCAGTACTTC